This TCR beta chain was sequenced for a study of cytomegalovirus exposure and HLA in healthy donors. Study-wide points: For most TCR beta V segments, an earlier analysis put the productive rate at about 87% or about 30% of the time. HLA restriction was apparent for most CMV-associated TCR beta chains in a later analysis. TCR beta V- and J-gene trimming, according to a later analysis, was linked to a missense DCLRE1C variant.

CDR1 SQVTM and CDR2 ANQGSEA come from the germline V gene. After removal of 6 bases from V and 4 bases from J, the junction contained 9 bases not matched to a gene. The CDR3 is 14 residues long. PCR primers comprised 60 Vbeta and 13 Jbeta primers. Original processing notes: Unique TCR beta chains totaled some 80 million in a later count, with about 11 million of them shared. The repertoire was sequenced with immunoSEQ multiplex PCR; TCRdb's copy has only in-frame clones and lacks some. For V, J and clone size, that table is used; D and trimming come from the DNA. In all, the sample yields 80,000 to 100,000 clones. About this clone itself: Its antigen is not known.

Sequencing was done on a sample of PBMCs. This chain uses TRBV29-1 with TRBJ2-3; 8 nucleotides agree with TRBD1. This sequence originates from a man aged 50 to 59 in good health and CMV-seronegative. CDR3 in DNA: TGCAGCGTCGGGACTCCACAGGGGGCAGATACGCAGTATTTT. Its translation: CSVGTPQGADTQYF.